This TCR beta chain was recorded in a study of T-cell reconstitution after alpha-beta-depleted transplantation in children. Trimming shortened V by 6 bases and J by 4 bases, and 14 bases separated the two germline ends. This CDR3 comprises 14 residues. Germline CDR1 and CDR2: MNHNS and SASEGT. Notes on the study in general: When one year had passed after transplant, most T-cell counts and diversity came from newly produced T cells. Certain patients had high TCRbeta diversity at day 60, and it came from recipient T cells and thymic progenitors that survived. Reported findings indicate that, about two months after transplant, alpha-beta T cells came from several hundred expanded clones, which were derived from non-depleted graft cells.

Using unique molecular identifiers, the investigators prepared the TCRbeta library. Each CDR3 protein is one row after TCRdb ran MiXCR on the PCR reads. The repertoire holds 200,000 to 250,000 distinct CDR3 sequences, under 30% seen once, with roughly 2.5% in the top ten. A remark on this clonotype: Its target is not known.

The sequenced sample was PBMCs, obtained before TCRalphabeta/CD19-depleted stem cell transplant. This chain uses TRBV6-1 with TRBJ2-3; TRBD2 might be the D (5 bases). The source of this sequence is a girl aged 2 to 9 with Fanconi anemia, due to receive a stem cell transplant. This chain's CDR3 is CASRGIAEADTQYF. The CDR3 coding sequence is TGTGCCAGCAGGGGAATCGCGGAGGCAGATACGCAGTATTTT.